What follows describes a single T cell receptor (beta chain). As originally analysed: Reference gene primers were amplified, and this amplification served to estimate nucleated cell counts. This table comes from immunoSEQ multiplex PCR, and its TCRdb copy is limited to in-frame clones, with some not included. The V and J calls and clone size were taken over from that table, and D and trimming were inferred from the DNA. The sample has about 150,000 clones; approximately 80% are singletons. These data are taken from a study of blood T cell repertoires in COVID-19. Study details: Sources were T cells, B-cell-depleted T cells, or PBMCs; the material itself was cDNA or gDNA.

Trimming took 5 bases from V and 4 from J, leaving 17 bases between them. The CDR3 consists of 15 residues. The germline V gene encodes CDR1 LGHNA and CDR2 YSLEER. J is TRBJ1-2 and V is TRBV4-3; perhaps TRBD1 as D (6 bases). Material: peripheral blood. The TCR was taken from a woman aged 60-75 years with acute or convalescent COVID-19. The chain's CDR3 is CASSSGVGASYGYTF. CDR3 nucleotide sequence: TGCGCCAGCAGCTCAGGGGTAGGGGCGAGCTATGGCTACACCTTC.